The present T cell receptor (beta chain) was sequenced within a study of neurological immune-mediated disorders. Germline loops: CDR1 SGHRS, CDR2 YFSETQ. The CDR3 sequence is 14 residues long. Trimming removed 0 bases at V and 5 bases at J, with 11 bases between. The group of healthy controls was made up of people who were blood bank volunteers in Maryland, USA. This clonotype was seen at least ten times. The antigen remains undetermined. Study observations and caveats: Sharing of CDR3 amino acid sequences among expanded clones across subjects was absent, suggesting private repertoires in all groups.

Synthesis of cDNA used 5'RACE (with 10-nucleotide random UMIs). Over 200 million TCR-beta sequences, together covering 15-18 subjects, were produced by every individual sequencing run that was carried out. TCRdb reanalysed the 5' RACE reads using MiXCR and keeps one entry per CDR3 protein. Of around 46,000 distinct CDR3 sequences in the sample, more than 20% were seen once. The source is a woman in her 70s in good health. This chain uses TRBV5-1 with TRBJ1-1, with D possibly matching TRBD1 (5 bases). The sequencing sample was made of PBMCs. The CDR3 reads CASSLGGDGTEAFF. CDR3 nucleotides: TGCGCCAGCAGCTTGGGGGGGGATGGAACTGAAGCTTTCTTT.